These T cell receptor beta chains were read from a single sample in a study of technical replicates of blood from a handful of donors. The assay was immunoSEQ multiplex PCR, and TCRdb's table has in-frame clones only and misses some. The sample has roughly 69,000 clones, 95% to 97% seen once. The sample was T cells isolated from PBMCs. These receptors originate from a human donor in good health. Both conserved end residues are part of each CDR3. The order of the fields is V gene, D gene, J gene, clone size, CDR3 protein, CDR3 DNA. D genes are given only for firm matches. Only some rows state a clone size, as once, few, many or a class for expanded clones.

TRBV5-6	TRBD1	TRBJ2-2	NA	CASSFTGGAVWSGELFF	TGTGCCAGCAGCTTTACAGGGGGCGCGGTATGGTCCGGGGAGCTGTTTTTT
TRBV19	TRBD1	TRBJ1-1	NA	CASNRQGGTEAFF	TGTGCCAGTAATAGACAGGGGGGGACTGAAGCTTTCTTT
TRBV28	NA	TRBJ1-2	NA	CASFIKGGNYGYTF	TGTGCCAGCTTTATTAAGGGGGGGAACTATGGCTACACCTTC
TRBV4-3	TRBD1	TRBJ2-5	NA	CASSQEWTGRETQYF	TGCGCCAGCAGCCAAGAATGGACAGGGCGAGAGACCCAGTACTTC
TRBV5-1	TRBD1	TRBJ1-2	NA	CASRYSTGAEGYTF	TGCGCCAGCAGATACTCGACAGGGGCTGAGGGCTACACCTTC
TRBV29-1	TRBD2	TRBJ2-1	once	CSVEVLAGVGVDEQFF	TGCAGCGTTGAAGTGCTAGCGGGAGTCGGCGTGGATGAGCAGTTCTTC
TRBV15	NA	TRBJ1-1	NA	CATSHPQRGGYTEAFF	TGTGCCACCAGCCACCCTCAGCGGGGAGGTTACACTGAAGCTTTCTTT
TRBV25-1	NA	TRBJ2-7	NA	CASSERGYYEQYF	TGTGCCAGCAGTGAACGAGGGTACTACGAGCAGTACTTC
TRBV30	NA	TRBJ2-7	NA	CAWVAGEQYF	TGTGCCTGGGTGGCGGGGGAGCAGTACTTC
TRBV2	NA	TRBJ1-1	NA	CASSEVGGNTEAFF	TGTGCCAGCAGTGAGGTGGGAGGGAACACTGAAGCTTTCTTT
TRBV5-8	NA	TRBJ2-3	NA	CASNYGPRGATDTQYF	TGTGCCAGCAATTATGGACCTCGGGGAGCCACAGATACGCAGTATTTT
TRBV27	NA	TRBJ1-2	NA	CASRRDGNYGYTF	TGTGCCAGCAGGCGGGACGGTAACTATGGCTACACCTTC
TRBV7-6	NA	TRBJ2-5	NA	CASSFKPTEQETQYF	TGTGCCAGCAGCTTTAAGCCCACAGAACAAGAGACCCAGTACTTC
TRBV10-3	NA	TRBJ1-2	NA	CAISESVEVPGNGYTF	TGTGCCATCAGTGAGTCGGTCGAGGTTCCCGGCAATGGCTACACCTTC
TRBV5-1	TRBD1	TRBJ1-1	once	CASSSGDSKNTEAFF	TGCGCCAGCAGCTCCGGGGACAGTAAGAACACTGAAGCTTTCTTT
TRBV7-8	TRBD1	TRBJ2-7	NA	CASSPGTGRFREQYF	TGTGCCAGCAGCCCCGGGACAGGACGCTTCAGGGAGCAGTACTTC
TRBV14	TRBD1	TRBJ1-4	NA	CASSPTGWAEKLFF	TGTGCCAGCAGCCCGACAGGGTGGGCTGAAAAACTGTTTTTT